A single sample gave rise to the 24 T cell receptor beta chains below, sequenced in a study of early T cells in non-severe SARS-CoV-2 infection. MiXCR was run by TCRdb on the 5' RACE reads, yielding one entry per CDR3 protein. The sample lists about 39,000 distinct CDR3 sequences; around 6.8% were seen once. Sequencing was performed on whole blood. These receptors came from an adult who was a healthcare worker with PCR-confirmed SARS-CoV-2 infection or an uninfected control (not recorded which).

In its sample, this clonotype was seen many times. This sequence joins TRBV11-2 and TRBJ2-3; 8 bases map to TRBD2. CDR3 length: 15 residues. V was pared by 1 base and J by 5 bases, with 5 bases of the junction left unmatched. Per germline, CDR1 SGHAT and CDR2 FQNNGV. CDR3 loop: CASSLAGGFLDTQYF. The DNA for the CDR3 is TGTGCCAGCAGCTTAGCGGGGGGGTTTCTAGATACGCAGTATTTT.

V is TRBV2 and J is TRBJ2-6; TRBD1 agrees at 10 bases. In germline, CDR1 is SNHLY, CDR2 FYNNEI. V shed 6 bases and J 1 base; nucleotides not matched to a gene: 9. The CDR3 covers 18 residues. The DNA of the CDR3 is TGTGCCAGCAGGGGGACAGGGGATAAATCTTCTGGGGCCAACGTCCTGACTTTC. Translating gives CASRGTGDKSSGANVLTF.

This clonotype has a handful of counts. The rearrangement joins TRBV10-3 to TRBJ2-5; D uncertain. V was shortened by 3 bases and J by 4 bases, with 15 bases between the two germline ends. Germline values: CDR1 ENHRY, CDR2 SYGVKD. This CDR3 has 15 amino acids. Here the CDR3 reads CAISDQEKRAETQYF. The CDR3 DNA reads TGTGCCATCAGTGACCAGGAAAAAAGGGCAGAGACCCAGTACTTC.

This clonotype has ten or more counts. The J gene is TRBJ2-5, the V gene TRBV7-3, with 10 positions matching TRBD2. Losses at the gene ends were 6 bases for V and 3 bases for J; bases not matched to a gene: 4. Germline V gives CDR1 SGHTA, CDR2 FQGTGA. The CDR3 has 14 amino acids. CDR3 DNA: TGTGCCAGCAGTTCCGGACTAGCGGAAGAGACCCAGTACTTC. It is translated as CASSSGLAEETQYF.

In its sample, this clonotype was seen many times. V is TRBV30 and J is TRBJ2-4; the D gene is possibly TRBD1 (6 bases). The CDR3 extends over 13 amino acids. Looked up from germline, CDR1 is GTSNPN and CDR2 is SVGIG (reference sequence). V dropped 0 bases and J dropped 6 bases, with 9 bases sitting between them. CDR3: CAWSVGGANIQYF. CDR3 nucleotides: TGTGCCTGGAGTGTAGGGGGAGCAAACATTCAGTACTTC.

This clonotype was observed many times. The chain joins TRBV6-6 to TRBJ2-5; D unclear. Deletions cut 7 bases from V and 1 base from J, with 10 bases between. CDR1 is MNHNY, CDR2 SVGAGI, per germline (reference sequence). This CDR3 contains 13 residues. In nucleotides, the CDR3 is TGTGCCAGCATAAGGCAGACCCAAGAGACCCAGTACTTC. This encodes CASIRQTQETQYF.

In this sample, this clonotype turned up many times. The chain is built from TRBV4-3 and TRBJ1-2; D gene uncertain. The CDR3 is 14 residues long. V shed 0 bases and J shed 10 bases, with 15 bases lying between them. Germline CDR1 reads LGHNA; CDR2 reads YSLEER. The CDR3 bases are TGCGCCAGCAGCCAAGATAAGGTTCCAGCGGCCTACACCTTC. Translation gives CASSQDKVPAAYTF.

In its sample, this clonotype was seen a few times. This rearrangement joins TRBV6-5 to TRBJ2-1, with D tentatively TRBD1 or TRBD2 (5 bases each). Between the trimmed V and J ends, which lost 1 base and 5 bases, there was a span of 15 bases. CDR3 size: 16 residues. CDR1 and CDR2 (germline): MNHEY, SVGAGI. CDR3 coding DNA: TGTGCCAGCAGTTACTATGGGGGATCCCCTAACAATGAGCAGTTCTTC. Protein: CASSYYGGSPNNEQFF.

CDR3 residues: CSAFSGAQETQYF. The CDR3 bases are TGCAGTGCATTTAGCGGGGCCCAAGAGACCCAGTACTTC. The chain links TRBV20-1 to TRBJ2-5, with TRBD2 matching over 8 bases. Germline V gene lookup returns CDR1 DFQATT and CDR2 SNEGSKA (reference sequence). The CDR3 has 13 residues. V lost 6 bases and J lost 1; bases outside the gene matches: 4.

This clonotype was recorded at least ten times. The V gene is TRBV7-9, the J gene TRBJ1-5; D is uncertain. Per germline, CDR1 SEHNR and CDR2 FQNEAQ (reference sequence). V was clipped by 1 base and J by 8 bases, with 9 bases between them. This CDR3 region has 13 residues. The CDR3 DNA reads TGTGCCAGCAGCTTAGAGTTGGGGAAGCCCCAGCATTTT. Translated, it gives CASSLELGKPQHF.

The chain couples TRBV6-6 to TRBJ2-2, with TRBD2 matching 13 bases. Germline V lookup: CDR1 MNHNY, CDR2 SVGAGI (reference sequence). This CDR3 comprises 16 residues. CDR3 nucleotide sequence: TGTGCGACCGACCCGGGACTAGCGGGGACTACCGGGGAGCTGTTTTTT. The encoded protein is CATDPGLAGTTGELFF.

The table lists this clonotype with many counts. The CDR3: CATEGRGYSNQPQHF. The CDR3 nucleotides are TGTGCCACCGAGGGACGGGGATATAGCAATCAGCCCCAGCATTTT. The chain carries TRBV19 and TRBJ1-5; tentatively, D is TRBD1 (5 bases). V shed 10 bases and J shed 0 bases, with 16 bases lying between them. Germline V lookup: CDR1 LNHDA, CDR2 SQIVND (reference sequence). This CDR3 spans 15 amino acids.

The rearrangement links TRBV7-3 to TRBJ2-1; 9 bases are a match to TRBD1. J lost 8 bases, V lost 2 bases, and 7 bases had no gene match. This CDR3 spans 15 amino acids. Germline V lookup: CDR1 SGHTA, CDR2 FQGTGA. The CDR3 DNA follows: TGTGCCAGCAGCTTAGCACAGGGGGCTCAGGATGAGCAGTTCTTC. Translating gives CASSLAQGAQDEQFF.

This clonotype has a handful of counts. This chain connects TRBV5-1 to TRBJ2-3; D assignment may be TRBD1 or TRBD2 (5 bases each). Trimming removed 3 bases at V and 0 bases at J, with 11 bases between. Germline CDR1 SGHRS, CDR2 YFSETQ. The CDR3 spans 15 residues. CDR3 coding DNA: TGCGCCAGCAGCTCGGGGACCTCTAGCACAGATACGCAGTATTTT. This encodes CASSSGTSSTDTQYF.

This clonotype was recorded a few times. The chain recombines TRBV2 with TRBJ2-7, with 7 positions matching TRBD1. The CDR3 covers 15 residues. CDR1 and CDR2 (germline): SNHLY, FYNNEI. After removal of 3 bases from V and 4 bases from J, the junction contained 9 bases not matched to a gene. The CDR3 coding sequence is TGTGCCAGCAGTGACTCCCAGGGGGTTTCGTACGAGCAGTACTTC. This gives the protein CASSDSQGVSYEQYF.

This clonotype was picked up one time. This chain links TRBV19 with TRBJ1-5, with a tentative D call TRBD1 (5 bases). CDR3 length equals 15 residues. V lost 7 bases and J lost 5, with 18 bases in between. CDR1 and CDR2 (germline): LNHDA, SQIVND (reference sequence). The CDR3 DNA reads TGTGCCAGTAAATCGGGACTTCCCCCCGATCAGCCCCAGCATTTT. Amino acid sequence: CASKSGLPPDQPQHF. The full variable domain, its missing parts supplied by reference TRBV19 and TRBJ1-5, is DGGITQSPKYLFRKEGQNVTLSCEQNLNHDAMYWYRQDPGQGLRLIYYSQIVNDFQKGDIAEGYSVSREKKESFPLTVTSAQKNPTAFYLCASKSGLPPDQPQHFGDGTRLSIL.

This clonotype was detected many times. This chain connects TRBV11-2 to TRBJ2-3; the match to TRBD1 covers 11 bases. Germline CDR1 is SGHAT and CDR2 is FQNNGV. The CDR3 loop spans 16 amino acids. J was trimmed by 4 bases and V by 1 base; bases with no gene match: 4. The CDR3 bases are TGTGCCAGCAGCTTAGGCGCGGGACAGGGGGCAGATACGCAGTATTTT. Translated, it gives CASSLGAGQGADTQYF.

The V gene is TRBV6-2 or TRBV6-3, the J gene TRBJ1-1; TRBD1 aligns across 8 bases. Germline CDR1 MNHEY, CDR2 SVGEGT. This CDR3 region has 18 residues. J was trimmed by 4 bases and V by 2 bases; bases with no gene match: 15. CDR3 amino acids: CASSYPTGARRVSTEAFF. For the CDR3, the DNA is TGTGCCAGCAGTTACCCGACAGGGGCGAGAAGGGTAAGCACTGAAGCTTTCTTT.

The table lists this clonotype with many counts. The rearrangement joins TRBV20-1 to TRBJ2-5, with 9 nucleotides matching TRBD2. CDR1 and CDR2 from the germline V gene are DFQATT and SNEGSKA (reference sequence). This CDR3 is 14 amino acids long. Trimming cost V 4 bases and J 2 bases; bases outside gene matches: 5. The CDR3 DNA follows: TGCAGTGCTAACGGAGGACTAGCGCAAGAGACCCAGTACTTC. The encoded protein is CSANGGLAQETQYF.

The rearrangement links TRBV9 to TRBJ2-3; no clear D gene. Looked up from germline, CDR1 is SGDLS and CDR2 is YYNGEE. The germline V and J ends were trimmed by 0 bases and 0 bases, with 2 bases remaining between them. This CDR3 is 13 amino acids long. CDR3 in DNA: TGTGCCAGCAGCGTAGATAGCACAGATACGCAGTATTTT. It yields the protein CASSVDSTDTQYF. Together with reference TRBV9 and TRBJ2-3, the CDR3 gives the full variable domain: DSGVTQTPKHLITATGQRVTLRCSPRSGDLSVYWYQQSLDQGLQFLIQYYNGEERAKGNILERFSAQQFPDLHSELNLSSLELGDSALYFCASSVDSTDTQYFGPGTRLTVL.

This chain connects TRBV20-1 to TRBJ1-6, with a weak D call TRBD1 (6 bases). Trimming stripped 3 bases from V and 8 bases from J, with 8 bases between. CDR1 and CDR2 from the germline V gene are DFQATT and SNEGSKA (reference sequence). This CDR3 is built from 12 residues. The CDR3 DNA sequence: TGCAGTGCTAGCTCAGGGGATTCACCCCTCCACTTT. It yields the protein CSASSGDSPLHF.

This rearrangement joins TRBV27 to TRBJ2-1; tentative D call: TRBD2 (6 bases). Germline V gene data show CDR1 as MNHEY and CDR2 as SMNVEV (reference sequence). There are 14 residues in the CDR3. V lost 5 bases and J lost 8, with 16 bases in between. CDR3 sequence: CASSPPGGFDEQFF. The CDR3 nucleotides read TGTGCCAGCAGTCCCCCCGGAGGGTTCGATGAGCAGTTCTTC.

This clonotype was observed a few times. The chain is built from TRBV2 and TRBJ2-1; 11 bases map to TRBD1. The CDR3 spans 14 residues. V shed 6 bases and J 8 bases; nucleotides not matched to a gene: 6. Germline loops: CDR1 SNHLY, CDR2 FYNNEI. The CDR3 here is CASSRDRGEDEQFF. The CDR3 coding sequence is TGTGCCAGCAGCCGGGACAGGGGGGAAGATGAGCAGTTCTTC.

This chain links TRBV29-1 with TRBJ2-3; a weak D match, TRBD1 (5 bases). Germline V gives CDR1 SQVTM, CDR2 ANQGSEA. V lost 4 bases and J 2 bases, leaving 13 bases between the germline ends. The CDR3 loop spans 14 amino acids. DNA of the CDR3: TGCAGCGTTGTTGTAGGACAATTCACAGATACGCAGTATTTT. Translating it yields CSVVVGQFTDTQYF.